This T cell receptor beta chain was captured by sequencing in a study of T cell responses to AZD1222 COVID-19 vaccine. Broader study findings: Just a handful of people given AZD1222 tested seropositive at baseline. Increases in Spike-specific TCR breadth and depth were seen after two AZD1222 doses. It was only after the peak T cell response that any repertoires were sampled.

The germline V and J ends were trimmed by 6 bases and 4 bases, with 15 bases remaining between them. This CDR3 spans 14 amino acids. In germline, CDR1 is MDHEN, CDR2 SYDVKM. Measured with immunoSEQ multiplex PCR; TCRdb has only the in-frame clones, and not every one. In the table there are about 120,000 clones, about 90% of which are singletons. Details on this clone: The target antigen is unknown.

The chain carries TRBV28 and TRBJ1-2; D ambiguous. This receptor was taken from an adult in good health. The starting material was peripheral blood, obtained on day 0 of AZD1222 vaccination. The DNA for the CDR3 is TGTGCCAGCAGCCCCCCATCCAGACTCTATGGCTACACCTTC. Encoded protein: CASSPPSRLYGYTF.